The present entry profiles one T cell receptor (beta chain) with its context. The target antigen is unknown. All donors qualified as healthy HIV-negative adults and had experienced no recent acute infections or vaccinations. This entry comes from a study of shared clonotypes between healthy human individuals. Study conclusions and caveats: Only blood samples were collected, and tissue repertoires likely differ.

The germline CDR1 and CDR2 sequences are SGHNT and YYREEE (reference sequence). V dropped 1 base and J dropped 2 bases, with 3 bases sitting between them. The CDR3 loop spans 13 amino acids. Every immunoSEQ plate was one replicate of a subset's evenly spread DNA. Original processing notes: For the immunoSEQ data, sequences were junction-only without quality scores, so filtering differed. Only in-frame clones appear in the TCRdb table, and some are missing; sequencing was by immunoSEQ multiplex PCR. Clonal size and the V and J genes are those of that table, whereas D and trimming came from the DNA. The sample includes around 530,000 clones, around 78% of them seen just once.

This sequence originates from a woman aged 40 to 55 in good health. Some clones in this sample may be carry-over from other donors' samples. Sample: PBMCs. The chain links TRBV5-4 to TRBJ2-2; D unclear. The chain's CDR3 is CASSLFNTGELFF. The CDR3 DNA reads as TGTGCCAGCAGCTTGTTTAACACCGGGGAGCTGTTTTTT.